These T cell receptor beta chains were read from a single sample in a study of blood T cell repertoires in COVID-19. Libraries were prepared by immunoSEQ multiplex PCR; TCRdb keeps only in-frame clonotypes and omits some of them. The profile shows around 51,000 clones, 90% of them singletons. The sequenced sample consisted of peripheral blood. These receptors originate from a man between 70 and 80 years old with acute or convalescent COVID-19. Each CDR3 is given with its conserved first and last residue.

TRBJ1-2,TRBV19,CASSINRQYGYTF
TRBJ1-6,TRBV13,CASSFSTGTNNSPLHF
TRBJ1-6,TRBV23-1,CASSLQGTGEEKYNSPLHF
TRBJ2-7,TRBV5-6,CASSPAVRVDEQYF
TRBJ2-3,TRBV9,CASSVGAGAIDTQYF
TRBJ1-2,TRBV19,CASSEGLAGYTF
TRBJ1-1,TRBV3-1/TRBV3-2,CASSQVLDRGPGTEAFF
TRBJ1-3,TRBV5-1,CASSLGDSGNTIYF
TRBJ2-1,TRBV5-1,CASSLMGGGPYNEQFF
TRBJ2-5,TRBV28,CASSLSNRVWTQYF
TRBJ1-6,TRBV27,CASSSRGYNSPLHF
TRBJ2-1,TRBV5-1,CASSLTTGQRYNEQFF
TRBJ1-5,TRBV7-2,CASSTPGQGNQPQHF
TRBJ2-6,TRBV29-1,CSVDQGMANVLTF
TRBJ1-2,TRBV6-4,CASSQGGGYTF
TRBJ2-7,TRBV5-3,CARSSTCSYEQYF
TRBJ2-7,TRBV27,CASSLAGSDEQYF
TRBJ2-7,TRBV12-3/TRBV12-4,CASSPLQTYEQYF
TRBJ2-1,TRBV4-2,CASSHGTINEQFF
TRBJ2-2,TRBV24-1,CATSGTGGTGELFF
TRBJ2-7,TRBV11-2,CASSRGQGAYEQYF
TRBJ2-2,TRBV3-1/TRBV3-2,CASSQPGGGAGELFF